A selection of T cell receptor beta chains follows, all from one sample in a study of T cells after posttransplantation cyclophosphamide. Repertoires were generated with immunoSEQ multiplex PCR, while TCRdb's copy carries only in-frame clones and drops some. Counted here are roughly 21,000 clones, 65% to 90% occurring once; the ten biggest clones make up about 2%. The specimen comprised PBMCs, sampled 362 days after allogeneic stem cell transplant with calcineurin inhibitor and methotrexate. These TCRs come from a female patient aged 25-40 years who received an allogeneic stem cell transplant from an unrelated donor, was CMV-positive, and had acute and chronic GVHD. Some T cells may be graft donor cells. CDR3s include the opening cysteine and the closing phenylalanine or tryptophan. The order of the fields is V gene, J gene, clone size, CDR3 protein. Where a row states a size, it is once, few, many or the class of an expanded clone; other rows omit it.

TRBV6-1	TRBJ1-6	NA	CASSSGLRDNSPLHF
TRBV5-6	TRBJ1-4	once	CASSPDRDSNEKLFF
TRBV9	TRBJ1-1	NA	CASNADYRRGGDTEAFF
TRBV2	TRBJ2-5	NA	CASTTIQETQYF
TRBV7-2	TRBJ2-7	NA	CASSSRPSQRGSYEQYF
TRBV6-5	TRBJ2-5	NA	CASRPGGRETQYF
TRBV18	TRBJ1-5	NA	CASSPESGGQPQHF
TRBV28	TRBJ2-1	NA	CASSTVYNEQFF
TRBV6-1	TRBJ2-7	once	CASSGSGTYEQYF
TRBV6-1	TRBJ1-1	once	CASSEVWEQGGNTEAFF
TRBV5-6	TRBJ2-2	NA	CASSLPGGNTGELFF